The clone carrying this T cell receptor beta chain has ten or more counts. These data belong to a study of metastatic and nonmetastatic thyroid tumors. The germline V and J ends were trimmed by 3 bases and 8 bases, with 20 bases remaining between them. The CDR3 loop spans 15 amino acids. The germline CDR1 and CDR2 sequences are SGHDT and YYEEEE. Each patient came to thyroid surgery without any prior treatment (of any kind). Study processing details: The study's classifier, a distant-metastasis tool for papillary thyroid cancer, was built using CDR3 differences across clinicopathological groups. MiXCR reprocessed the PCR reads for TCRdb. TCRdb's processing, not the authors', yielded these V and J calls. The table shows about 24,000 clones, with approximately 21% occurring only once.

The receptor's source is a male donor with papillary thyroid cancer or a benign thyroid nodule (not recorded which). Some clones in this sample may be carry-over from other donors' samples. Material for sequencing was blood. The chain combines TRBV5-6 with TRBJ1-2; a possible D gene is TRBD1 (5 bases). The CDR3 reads CASSSNPGDEGGYTF. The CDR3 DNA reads TGTGCCAGCAGCTCTAATCCCGGGGACGAGGGAGGCTACACCTTC.